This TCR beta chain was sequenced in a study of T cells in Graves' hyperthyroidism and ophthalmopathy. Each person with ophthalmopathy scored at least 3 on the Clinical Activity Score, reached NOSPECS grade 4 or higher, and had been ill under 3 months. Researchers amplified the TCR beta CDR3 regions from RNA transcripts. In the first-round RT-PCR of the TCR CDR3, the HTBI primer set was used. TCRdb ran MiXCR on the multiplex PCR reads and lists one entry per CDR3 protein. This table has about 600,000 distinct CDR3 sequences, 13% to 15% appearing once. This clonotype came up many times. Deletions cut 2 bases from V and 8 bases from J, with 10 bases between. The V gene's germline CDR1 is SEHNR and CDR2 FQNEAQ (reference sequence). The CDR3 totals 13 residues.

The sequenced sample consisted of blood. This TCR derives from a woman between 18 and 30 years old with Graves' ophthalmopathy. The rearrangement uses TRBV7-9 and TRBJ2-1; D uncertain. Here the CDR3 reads CASSLRRLDEQFF. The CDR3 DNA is TGTGCCAGCAGCTTACGGCGGTTGGATGAGCAGTTCTTC.